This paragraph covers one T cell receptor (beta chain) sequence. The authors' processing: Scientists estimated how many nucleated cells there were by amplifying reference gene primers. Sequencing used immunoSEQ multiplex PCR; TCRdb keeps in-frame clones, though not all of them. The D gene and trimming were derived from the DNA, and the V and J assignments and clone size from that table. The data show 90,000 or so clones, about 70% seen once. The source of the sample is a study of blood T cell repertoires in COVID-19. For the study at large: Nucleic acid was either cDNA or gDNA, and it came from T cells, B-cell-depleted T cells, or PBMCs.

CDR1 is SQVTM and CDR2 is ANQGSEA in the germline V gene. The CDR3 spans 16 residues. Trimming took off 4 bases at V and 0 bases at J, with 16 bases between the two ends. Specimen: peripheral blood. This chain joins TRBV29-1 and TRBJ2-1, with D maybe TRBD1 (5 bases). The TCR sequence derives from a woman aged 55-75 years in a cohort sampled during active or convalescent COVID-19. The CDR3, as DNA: TGCAGCGTTGGTAGCAGACAGCCGAGCTCCTACAATGAGCAGTTCTTC. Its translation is CSVGSRQPSSYNEQFF.